The clone carrying this T cell receptor beta chain is judged medium-sized (0.01 to 0.1%). What it recognizes is unknown. The table came from immunoSEQ multiplex PCR; TCRdb's copy has only in-frame clones and leaves some out. In the table there are over 20,000 clones, roughly 70% of which are singletons. This sample was included in a study of CD4 T cells in relation to SARS-CoV-2 and coronaviruses. CD4+ T cells from unexposed donors were obtained before the COVID-19 pandemic (2011-2018). After ten to eleven days of culture, CD4+ T cells were isolated. Germline CDR1 MNHNY, CDR2 SVGAGI (reference sequence). V trimming: 5 bases; J trimming: 2 bases; junction bases outside the gene matches: 9. This CDR3 contains 16 residues. Findings of the study overall: About 65% of donors had memory CD4+ clonotypes crossrecognizing SARS-CoV-2 and common cold coronavirus spike.

The sequenced material came from CD4+ T cells from PBMCs, cultured in vitro. The TCR comes from a human donor in good health. V and J are TRBV6-6 and TRBJ1-5; 7 bases map to TRBD1. CDR3 bases: TGTGCCAGCAGTCGACAGGGTGGATTGGGCAATCAGCCCCAGCATTTT. Its translation: CASSRQGGLGNQPQHF.